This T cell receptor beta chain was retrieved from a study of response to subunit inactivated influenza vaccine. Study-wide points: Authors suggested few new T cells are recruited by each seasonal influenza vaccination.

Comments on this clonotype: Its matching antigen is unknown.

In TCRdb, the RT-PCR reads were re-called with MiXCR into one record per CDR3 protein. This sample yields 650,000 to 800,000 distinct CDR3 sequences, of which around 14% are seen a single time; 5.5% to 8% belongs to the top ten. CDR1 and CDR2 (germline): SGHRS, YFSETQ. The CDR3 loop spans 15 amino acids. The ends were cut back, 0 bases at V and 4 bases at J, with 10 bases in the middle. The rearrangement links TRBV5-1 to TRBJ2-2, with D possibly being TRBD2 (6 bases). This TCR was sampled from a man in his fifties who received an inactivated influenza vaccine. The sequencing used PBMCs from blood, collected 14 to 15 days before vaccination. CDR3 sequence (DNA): TGCGCCAGCAGCTTGGGGACTATGCGCACCGGGGAGCTGTTTTTT. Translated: CASSLGTMRTGELFF.